This is a list of T cell receptor beta chains from one sample in a study of glioma-infiltrating T cells after dendritic cell vaccination. Using immunoSEQ multiplex PCR, the repertoire was profiled, and TCRdb retains in-frame clones only, with some absent. Of roughly 83,000 clones detected, under 90% appear once; the ten largest clones hold approximately 14%. Sequencing was performed on blood, taken before dendritic cell vaccination. The receptors derive from a human donor with glioblastoma. CDR3s include the opening cysteine and the closing phenylalanine or tryptophan. D genes are given only for firm matches. Some rows mark clone size as missing; the rest say once, few, many or name a class of expanded clone.

J: TRBJ2-4; size: NA; V: TRBV4-1; D: TRBD2; CDR3: CASSHEFTGTSGSGIQYF; DNA: TGCGCCAGCAGCCATGAATTTACCGGGACTAGCGGGAGCGGCATTCAGTACTTC
J: TRBJ1-2; size: once; V: TRBV13; D: NA; CDR3: CASSRGDPGGNGYTF; DNA: TGTGCCAGCAGCAGAGGGGACCCCGGAGGGAATGGCTACACCTTC
J: TRBJ2-7; size: NA; V: TRBV11-3; D: TRBD1; CDR3: CASSFQTGDTYEQYF; DNA: TGTGCCAGCAGCTTCCAAACAGGGGACACCTACGAGCAGTACTTC
J: TRBJ1-2; size: NA; V: TRBV4-1; D: NA; CDR3: CASSHPDINYGYTF; DNA: TGCGCCAGCAGCCACCCGGACATTAACTATGGCTACACCTTC
J: TRBJ2-1; size: NA; V: TRBV19; D: TRBD2; CDR3: CASTPGLAYNEQFF; DNA: TGTGCCAGTACCCCGGGACTAGCCTACAATGAGCAGTTCTTC
J: TRBJ2-7; size: few; V: TRBV11-3; D: TRBD1; CDR3: CASSLRTGRSYEQYF; DNA: TGTGCCAGCAGCCTAAGGACAGGAAGATCCTACGAGCAGTACTTC
J: TRBJ1-4; size: many; V: TRBV9; D: NA; CDR3: CASSVAADKAEKLFF; DNA: TGTGCCAGCAGCGTAGCTGCAGACAAGGCTGAAAAACTGTTTTTT
J: TRBJ2-2; size: NA; V: TRBV7-9; D: NA; CDR3: CASTRLTGELFF; DNA: TGTGCCAGTACTAGGTTAACCGGGGAGCTGTTTTTT
J: TRBJ2-7; size: NA; V: TRBV10-3; D: NA; CDR3: CAVREVGHEQYF; DNA: TGTGCCGTAAGGGAGGTGGGGCACGAGCAGTACTTC
J: TRBJ1-6; size: NA; V: TRBV9; D: NA; CDR3: CASSGTGLRDSPLHF; DNA: TGTGCCAGCAGCGGCACAGGGCTTCGTGATTCACCCCTCCACTTT
J: TRBJ2-1; size: NA; V: TRBV7-3; D: NA; CDR3: CASSGVPSRSSYNEQFF; DNA: TGTGCCAGCAGCGGCGTGCCTAGCCGAAGCTCCTACAATGAGCAGTTCTTC
J: TRBJ2-5; size: once; V: TRBV7-2; D: TRBD2; CDR3: CASTSGAGRKETQYF; DNA: TGTGCCAGCACCTCGGGAGCGGGGCGAAAAGAGACCCAGTACTTC
J: TRBJ2-1; size: NA; V: TRBV5-1; D: TRBD1; CDR3: CASSPKNQQGGFF; DNA: TGCGCCAGCAGCCCGAAAAACCAACAGGGGGGGTTCTTC
J: TRBJ1-5; size: NA; V: TRBV28; D: NA; CDR3: CASSLRGNSNQPQHF; DNA: TGTGCCAGCAGCCTCAGAGGGAATAGCAATCAGCCCCAGCATTTT
J: TRBJ2-3; size: NA; V: TRBV6-5; D: TRBD2; CDR3: CASSLGGFTDTQYF; DNA: TGTGCCAGTTCATTGGGGGGGTTCACAGATACGCAGTATTTT
J: TRBJ2-5; size: NA; V: TRBV7-2; D: NA; CDR3: CASSLVGGALETQYF; DNA: TGTGCCAGCAGCTTAGTTGGGGGGGCCTTGGAGACCCAGTACTTC
J: TRBJ2-5; size: NA; V: TRBV5-4; D: NA; CDR3: CASSTRLGGETQYF; DNA: TGTGCCAGCAGCACAAGGCTAGGGGGAGAGACCCAGTACTTC